This T cell receptor (beta chain) was sequenced during a study of T-cell reconstitution after alpha-beta-depleted transplantation in children. General study results and limits: Some patients' high day-60 TCRbeta diversity was attributed to recipient cells surviving conditioning. T cells produced anew were the main source of T-cell counts and diversity one year after transplant. Several hundred expanded graft clones reportedly gave rise to the alpha-beta T cells present about two months after transplant.

Preparing the TCRbeta library involved the use of unique molecular identifiers. MiXCR was run by TCRdb on the PCR reads, yielding one entry per CDR3 protein. The sample lists about 580,000 distinct CDR3 sequences; more than 20% were seen once. Comment on this clonotype: Its antigen is unknown.

The CDR3 length is 13 residues. Germline V CDR1 and CDR2: LGHNA, YSLEER. V shed 2 bases and J shed 7 bases, with 11 bases lying between them. The source is a boy under three years old who had a stem cell transplant for acute myeloid leukemia, so the T cells may come from the graft donor. The chain has TRBV4-3 and TRBJ2-5, with D perhaps matching TRBD2 (6 bases). Sequencing used PBMCs, mostly from graft donor cells, obtained 360 days after TCRalphabeta/CD19-depleted stem cell transplant. DNA of the CDR3: TGCGCCAGCAGCCAAACGGCCGGGGGGACCCAGTACTTC. It translates to CASSQTAGGTQYF.